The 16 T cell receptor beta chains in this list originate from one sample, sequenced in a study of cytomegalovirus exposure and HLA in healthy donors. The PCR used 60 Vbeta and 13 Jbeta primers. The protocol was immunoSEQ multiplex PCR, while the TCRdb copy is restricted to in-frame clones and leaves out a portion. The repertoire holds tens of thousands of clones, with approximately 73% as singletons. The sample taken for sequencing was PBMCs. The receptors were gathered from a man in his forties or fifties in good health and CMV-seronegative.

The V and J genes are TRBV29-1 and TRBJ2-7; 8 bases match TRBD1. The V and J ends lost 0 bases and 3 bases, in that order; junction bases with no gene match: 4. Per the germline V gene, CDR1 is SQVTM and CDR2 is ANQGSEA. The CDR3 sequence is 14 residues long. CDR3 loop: CSVEEAGGGYEQYF. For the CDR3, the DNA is TGCAGCGTTGAAGAAGCAGGGGGCGGCTACGAGCAGTACTTC.

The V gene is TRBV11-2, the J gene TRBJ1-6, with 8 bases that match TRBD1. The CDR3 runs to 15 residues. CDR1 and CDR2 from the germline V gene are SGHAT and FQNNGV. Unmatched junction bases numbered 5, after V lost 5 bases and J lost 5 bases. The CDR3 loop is CASSPRTGNNSPLHF. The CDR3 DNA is TGTGCCAGCAGCCCGAGGACAGGGAATAATTCACCCCTCCACTTT.

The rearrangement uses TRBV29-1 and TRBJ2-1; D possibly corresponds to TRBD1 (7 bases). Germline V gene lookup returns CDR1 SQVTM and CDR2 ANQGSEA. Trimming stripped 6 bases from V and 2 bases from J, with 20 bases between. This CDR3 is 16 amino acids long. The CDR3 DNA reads TGCAGCGTCGAGGGTGGCAGGGGGAGGACCTACAATGAGCAGTTCTTC. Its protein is CSVEGGRGRTYNEQFF.

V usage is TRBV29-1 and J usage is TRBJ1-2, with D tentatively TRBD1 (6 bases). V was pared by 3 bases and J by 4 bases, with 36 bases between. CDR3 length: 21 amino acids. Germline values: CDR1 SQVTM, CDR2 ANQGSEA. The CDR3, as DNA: TGCAGCGTTGAGCCTCCAGAACGGTCGGGGGGCCTCATTGGACCCCCCTATGGCTACACCTTC. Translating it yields CSVEPPERSGGLIGPPYGYTF.

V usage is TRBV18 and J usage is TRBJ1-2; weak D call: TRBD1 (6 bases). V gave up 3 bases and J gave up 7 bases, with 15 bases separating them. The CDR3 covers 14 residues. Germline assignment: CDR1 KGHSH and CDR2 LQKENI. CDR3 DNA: TGTGCCAGCTCACCCCTGGCGGGGGCGGGTGGCTACACCTTC. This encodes CASSPLAGAGGYTF.

Here the CDR3 DNA reads TGTGCCAGCAGTGAGGAGGGATACAGCACAGATACGCAGTATTTT. Encoded protein: CASSEEGYSTDTQYF. The rearrangement uses TRBV2 and TRBJ2-3; D might be TRBD2 (6 bases). The germline V gene has CDR1 SNHLY and CDR2 FYNNEI. The V and J ends lost 3 bases and 0 bases respectively, with 10 bases between them. The CDR3 contains 15 residues.

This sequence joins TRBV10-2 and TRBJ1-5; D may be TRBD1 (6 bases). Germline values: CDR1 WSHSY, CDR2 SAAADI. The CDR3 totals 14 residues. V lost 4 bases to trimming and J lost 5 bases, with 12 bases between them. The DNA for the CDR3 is TGCGCCAGCAGTGGGTGGGCAGGGGATCAGCCCCAGCATTTT. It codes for CASSGWAGDQPQHF.

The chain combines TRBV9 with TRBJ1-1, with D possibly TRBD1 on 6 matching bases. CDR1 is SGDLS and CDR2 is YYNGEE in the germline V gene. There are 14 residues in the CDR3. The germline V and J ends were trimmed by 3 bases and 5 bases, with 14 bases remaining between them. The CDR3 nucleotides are TGTGCCAGCAGCGGGGTAGGGGGTTTTACTGAAGCTTTCTTT. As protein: CASSGVGGFTEAFF.

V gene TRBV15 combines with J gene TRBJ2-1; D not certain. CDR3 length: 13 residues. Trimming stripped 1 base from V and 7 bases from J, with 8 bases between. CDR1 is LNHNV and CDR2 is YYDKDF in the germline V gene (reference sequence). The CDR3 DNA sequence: TGTGCCACCAGCAGAGGTGACAAGAATGAGCAGTTCTTC. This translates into CATSRGDKNEQFF.

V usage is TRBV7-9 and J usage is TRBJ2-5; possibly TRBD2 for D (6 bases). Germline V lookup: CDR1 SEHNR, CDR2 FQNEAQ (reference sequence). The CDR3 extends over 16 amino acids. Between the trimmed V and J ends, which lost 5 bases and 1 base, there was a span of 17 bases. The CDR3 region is CASSQGLGRSQETQYF. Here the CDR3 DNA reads TGTGCCAGCAGCCAGGGACTTGGACGGAGCCAAGAGACCCAGTACTTC. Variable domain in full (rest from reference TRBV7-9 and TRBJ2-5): DTGVSQNPRHKITKRGQNVTFRCDPISEHNRLYWYRQTLGQGPEFLTYFQNEAQLEKSRLLSDRFSAERPKGSFSTLEIQRTEQGDSAMYLCASSQGLGRSQETQYFGPGTRLLVL.

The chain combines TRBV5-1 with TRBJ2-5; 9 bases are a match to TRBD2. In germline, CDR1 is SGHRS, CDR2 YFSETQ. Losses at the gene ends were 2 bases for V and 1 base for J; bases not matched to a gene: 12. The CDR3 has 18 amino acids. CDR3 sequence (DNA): TGCGCCAGCAGCTTCGGTCTAGCGGGGAGCAGAGTCCAAGAGACCCAGTACTTC. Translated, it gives CASSFGLAGSRVQETQYF.

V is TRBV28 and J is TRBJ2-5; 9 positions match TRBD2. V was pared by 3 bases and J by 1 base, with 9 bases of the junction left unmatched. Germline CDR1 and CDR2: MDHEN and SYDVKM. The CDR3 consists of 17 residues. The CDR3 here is CASSFAAGGLFQETQYF. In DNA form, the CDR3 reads TGTGCCAGCAGTTTCGCAGCGGGGGGCTTATTCCAAGAGACCCAGTACTTC.

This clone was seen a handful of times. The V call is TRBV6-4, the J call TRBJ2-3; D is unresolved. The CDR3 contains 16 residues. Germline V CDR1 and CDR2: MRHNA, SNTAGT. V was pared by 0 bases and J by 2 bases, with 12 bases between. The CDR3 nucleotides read TGTGCCAGCAGTGACTCGATGAGAAATCCCACAGATACGCAGTATTTT. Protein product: CASSDSMRNPTDTQYF.

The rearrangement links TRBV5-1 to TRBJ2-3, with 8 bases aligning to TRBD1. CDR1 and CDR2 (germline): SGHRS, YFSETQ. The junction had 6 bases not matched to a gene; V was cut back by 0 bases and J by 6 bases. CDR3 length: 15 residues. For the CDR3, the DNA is TGCGCCAGCAGCTTGGGGACAGGGTATACGGATACGCAGTATTTT. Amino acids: CASSLGTGYTDTQYF.

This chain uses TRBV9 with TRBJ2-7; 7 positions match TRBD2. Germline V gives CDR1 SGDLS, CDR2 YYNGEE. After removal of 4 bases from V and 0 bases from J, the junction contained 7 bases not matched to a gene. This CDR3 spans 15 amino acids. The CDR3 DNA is TGTGCCAGCAGCTCCGGTAGCGGGCCCTCCTACGAGCAGTACTTC. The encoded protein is CASSSGSGPSYEQYF.

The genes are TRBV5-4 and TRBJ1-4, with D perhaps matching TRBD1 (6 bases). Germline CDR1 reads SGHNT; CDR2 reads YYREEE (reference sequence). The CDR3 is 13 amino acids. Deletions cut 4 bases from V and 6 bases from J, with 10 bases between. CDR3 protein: CASSRTEDEKLFF. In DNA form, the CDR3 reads TGTGCCAGCAGCCGGACAGAGGATGAAAAACTGTTTTTT.